Included here is one T cell receptor beta chain sequence, with context. No antigen is known for it. A multiplex PCR was run with 60 Vbeta primers and 13 Jbeta primers. This table comes from immunoSEQ multiplex PCR, and its TCRdb copy is limited to in-frame clones, with some not included. The table includes some 92,000 clones, 65% to 85% detected once. This entry belongs to a study of cytomegalovirus exposure and HLA in healthy donors. Germline loops: CDR1 SGHTA, CDR2 FQGNSA. Unmatched junction bases numbered 8, after V lost 3 bases and J lost 6 bases. The CDR3 length is 15 residues. The study, taken as a whole, reports: Reported findings show TCR beta sequences accurately forecast HLA-A and HLA-B alleles in most subjects. About 87% or about 30% of the time was how often most TCR beta V segments were productive, according to an earlier analysis. Reports described diagnosis of cytomegalovirus status by the classifier as highly specific and sensitive.

Healthy bone marrow donors made up the cohort. The V and J genes are TRBV7-2 and TRBJ2-3, with TRBD1 matching 8 bases. The sample consisted of PBMCs. The receptor comes from a man younger than 40 in good health and CMV-seronegative. The CDR3 loop is CASSFRQGALDTQYF. In DNA, the CDR3 is TGTGCCAGCAGCTTCCGGCAGGGGGCTCTGGATACGCAGTATTTT.